This entry lists 16 T cell receptor beta chains sequenced from one sample in a study of cytomegalovirus exposure and HLA in healthy donors. PCR primers comprised 60 Vbeta and 13 Jbeta primers. Assay used: immunoSEQ multiplex PCR; TCRdb lists only in-frame clones, some missing. The sample records approximately 100,000 clones, under 85% being singletons. Sequences were obtained from PBMCs. Source of these receptors: a man aged 35-49 years in good health and CMV-seropositive.

The chain employs TRBV7-2 and TRBJ2-5, with 9 bases lining up with TRBD1. CDR1 is SGHTA, CDR2 FQGNSA, per germline. The V gene end was trimmed by 5 bases and the J gene end by 7 bases; junction bases not matched to a gene: 11. The CDR3 spans 15 residues. CDR3 coding DNA: TGTGCCAGCAGCATCGGACAGGGGCCCTTGGGGACCCAGTACTTC. This codes for CASSIGQGPLGTQYF. The variable domain in full, completed from reference TRBV7-2 and TRBJ2-5, reads GAGVSQSPSNKVTEKGKDVELRCDPISGHTALYWYRQSLGQGLEFLIYFQGNSAPDKSGLPSDRFSAERTGGSVSTLTIQRTQQEDSAVYLCASSIGQGPLGTQYFGPGTRLLVL.

The chain carries TRBV7-9 and TRBJ2-5; the match to TRBD1 covers 11 bases. This CDR3 contains 16 residues. CDR1 is SEHNR and CDR2 is FQNEAQ in the germline V gene (reference sequence). With 7 bases clipped from V and 5 bases from J, the junction kept 12 bases outside the gene matches. For the CDR3, the DNA is TGTGCCAGCACCTCGGACAGGGGGCCCTCTTTGGAGACCCAGTACTTC. The encoded protein is CASTSDRGPSLETQYF.

There are a few counts of this clone. The rearrangement uses TRBV7-9 and TRBJ1-1; D unclear. Looked up from germline, CDR1 is SEHNR and CDR2 is FQNEAQ (reference sequence). With 4 bases removed from V and 8 bases from J, the gap between germline ends came to 17 bases. The CDR3 spans 14 residues. CDR3 sequence reads: CASSSYRRYEEAFF. The CDR3 nucleotides are TGTGCCAGCAGCTCCTACAGAAGGTACGAAGAAGCTTTCTTT.

The chain is built from TRBV5-5 and TRBJ2-2; 7 bases map to TRBD1. The germline gives CDR1 SGHKS, CDR2 YYEKEE (reference sequence). V lost 0 bases to trimming and J lost 0 bases; unmatched junction nucleotides: 2. This CDR3 spans 16 amino acids. The CDR3 spells CASSLATGANTGELFF. Here the CDR3 DNA reads TGTGCCAGCAGCTTGGCCACAGGGGCGAACACCGGGGAGCTGTTTTTT.

The gene calls are TRBV23-1 and TRBJ2-3; D call uncertain. TRBV23-1 is filed as an ORF, its function uncertain. V shed 10 bases and J shed 6 bases, with 11 bases lying between them. The CDR3 sequence is 11 residues long. For the CDR3, the DNA is TGCGCCACCCCCCGAGCCGATACGCAGTATTTT. It yields the protein CATPRADTQYF.

This rearrangement joins TRBV19 to TRBJ1-5; 11 bases agree with TRBD1. The CDR3 consists of 17 residues. The junction had 11 bases not matched to a gene; V was cut back by 8 bases and J by 2 bases. Germline V gene data show CDR1 as LNHDA and CDR2 as SQIVND (reference sequence). The CDR3 coding sequence is TGTGCCAGTCAATATACCGGGACAGGGGGTGGCAATCAGCCCCAGCATTTT. Residues: CASQYTGTGGGNQPQHF.

The chain uses TRBV25-1 and TRBJ2-2, with 7 positions matching TRBD2. Per germline, CDR1 MGHDK and CDR2 SYGVNS. The ends lost 3 bases at V and 7 bases at J; junction bases unmatched: 2. CDR3 length equals 13 residues. The CDR3 nucleotides read TGTGCCAGCAGTGACTGGGGGGGCGGGGAGCTGTTTTTT. The encoded protein is CASSDWGGGELFF.

For the CDR3, the DNA is TGTGCCAGCAGCTTAATACAGGGGTTCAACTATGGCTACACCTTC. This codes for CASSLIQGFNYGYTF. The rearrangement links TRBV11-2 to TRBJ1-2, with TRBD1 matching over 7 bases. The length of the CDR3 is 15 residues. With 2 bases clipped from V and 2 bases from J, the junction kept 5 bases outside the gene matches. Germline CDR1 and CDR2: SGHAT and FQNNGV.

V gene TRBV9 combines with J gene TRBJ2-7, with D perhaps TRBD1 (5 bases). CDR3 length equals 15 residues. Germline-derived CDR1 and CDR2 are SGDLS and YYNGEE. Trimming shortened V by 4 bases and J by 2 bases, and 16 bases separated the two germline ends. The CDR3 DNA reads as TGTGCCAGCAGCCCGCGGACGCAGGGCCCCTACGAGCAGTACTTC. Its translation is CASSPRTQGPYEQYF.

The chain recombines TRBV9 with TRBJ2-2, with D perhaps matching TRBD2 (7 bases). Trimming removed 3 bases from V and 2 bases from J, with 11 bases in between. The CDR3 length is 15 residues. Germline CDR1 SGDLS, CDR2 YYNGEE. The CDR3 protein is CASSGGGGNTGELFF. For the CDR3, the DNA is TGTGCCAGCAGCGGGGGGGGCGGTAACACCGGGGAGCTGTTTTTT.

The chain uses TRBV7-9 and TRBJ1-5, with 8 bases matching TRBD1. The CDR3 sequence is 15 residues long. Trimming removed 4 bases from V and 3 bases from J; junction bases left unmatched: 5. Germline V gives CDR1 SEHNR, CDR2 FQNEAQ (reference sequence). CDR3 in amino acids: CASSSATGDNQPQHF. For the CDR3, the DNA is TGTGCCAGCAGCTCAGCGACAGGGGACAATCAGCCCCAGCATTTT.

This rearrangement joins TRBV7-2 to TRBJ1-1; D possibly corresponds to TRBD1 (6 bases). Trimming removed 5 bases at V and 8 bases at J, with 18 bases between. The CDR3 sequence is 14 residues long. The V gene's germline CDR1 is SGHTA and CDR2 FQGNSA. In DNA form, the CDR3 reads TGTGCCAGCAGCGGGGGCCCCATCGAGGCCGAAGCTTTCTTT. It codes for CASSGGPIEAEAFF.

The chain couples TRBV6-5 to TRBJ2-7, with a weak D call TRBD2 (7 bases). Germline values: CDR1 MNHEY, CDR2 SVGAGI. V was clipped by 4 bases and J by 7 bases, with 11 bases between them. The CDR3 contains 12 residues. The CDR3 region is CASSWTAGEQYF. The CDR3 region has the DNA TGTGCCAGCAGTTGGACAGCGGGGGAGCAGTACTTC.

The chain links TRBV6-6 to TRBJ1-6, with no clear D. V was shortened by 6 bases and J by 9 bases, with 9 bases between the two germline ends. Per germline, CDR1 MNHNY and CDR2 SVGAGI (reference sequence). The CDR3 has 12 amino acids. The CDR3 loop is CASRSVSSPLHF. The DNA of the CDR3 is TGTGCCAGCAGGTCGGTTTCTTCACCCCTCCACTTT.

The J gene is TRBJ2-5, the V gene TRBV20-1; TRBD1 matches at 7 bases. Trimming at V came to 6 bases and at J to 4 bases, leaving 2 bases not matched to a gene. The CDR3 loop spans 11 amino acids. CDR1 and CDR2 from the germline V gene are DFQATT and SNEGSKA (reference sequence). The CDR3 sequence is CSANRGETQYF. DNA of the CDR3: TGCAGTGCGAACAGGGGAGAGACCCAGTACTTC.

The CDR3 DNA sequence: TGTGCCAGTAGGGGCCTTAAGGGGACTAGCGGGGGCCCATACCAAGAGACCCAGTACTTC. It specifies CASRGLKGTSGGPYQETQYF. V gene TRBV19 combines with J gene TRBJ2-5; 14 positions match TRBD2. V lost 6 bases to trimming and J lost 0 bases; unmatched junction nucleotides: 15. This CDR3 contains 20 residues. Germline CDR1 is LNHDA and CDR2 is SQIVND (reference sequence).